One and the same sample provided the 4 T cell receptor beta chains below, sequenced in a study of OX40 agonist ivuxolimab in advanced cancers. Method: immunoSEQ multiplex PCR; TCRdb's copy keeps in-frame clones and lacks some. Of tens of thousands of clones in the sample, about 88% were seen once. The sample here was CD4+ or CD8+ T cells sorted from blood, taken in a trial of the OX40 agonist ivuxolimab. These receptors were obtained from an adult with an advanced solid tumor such as melanoma, head and neck, liver or kidney cancer.

The chain joins TRBV27 to TRBJ1-5; D is unclear. Between the trimmed V and J ends, which lost 3 bases and 0 bases, there was a span of 3 bases. This CDR3 is built from 13 residues. CDR1 and CDR2 (germline): MNHEY, SMNVEV (reference sequence). CDR3 sequence reads: CASSFLSNQPQHF. The DNA of the CDR3 is TGTGCCAGCAGTTTCCTTAGCAATCAGCCCCAGCATTTT.

CDR3 sequence (DNA): TGCGCCAGCAGTGAAGGGGGGAGCAAAAACATTCAGTACTTC. Residues: CASSEGGSKNIQYF. V gene TRBV10-1 combines with J gene TRBJ2-4; D assignment may be TRBD1 or TRBD2 (6 bases each). Per the germline V gene, CDR1 is WNHNN and CDR2 is SYGVQD (reference sequence). V was shortened by 3 bases and J by 3 bases, with 9 bases between the two germline ends. The CDR3 consists of 14 residues.

CDR3 loop: CAVQETQYF. CDR3 DNA sequence: TGTGCCGTACAAGAGACCCAGTACTTC. V is TRBV6-1 and J is TRBJ2-5; unclear D gene. V was pared by 11 bases and J by 2 bases, with 3 bases between. This CDR3 comprises 9 residues. CDR1 MNHNS and CDR2 SASEGT come from the germline V gene.

This clone is a singleton in its sample. The chain employs TRBV5-1 and TRBJ1-1; 9 bases agree with TRBD1. The trim removed 5 bases at V and 2 bases at J, leaving 7 bases unmatched. This CDR3 is built from 15 residues. Germline lookup yields CDR1 SGHRS and CDR2 YFSETQ. The CDR3 spells CASRGTGTGNTEAFF. The CDR3 DNA reads TGCGCCAGCAGGGGGACAGGGACGGGAAACACTGAAGCTTTCTTT.